This passage covers 8 T cell receptor beta chains from one sample sequenced in a study of blood T cell repertoires in COVID-19. The assay was immunoSEQ multiplex PCR, and TCRdb's table has in-frame clones only and misses some. Here the sample spans about 120,000 clones, more than 75% being singletons. The sample was peripheral blood. The origin of the receptors is a woman aged 45-65 years with acute or convalescent COVID-19.

The chain recombines TRBV29-1 with TRBJ2-7; perhaps TRBD1 as D (6 bases). Deletions cut 4 bases from V and 4 bases from J, with 14 bases between. Germline V CDR1 and CDR2: SQVTM, ANQGSEA. This CDR3 is built from 13 residues. The CDR3 DNA reads as TGCAGCGTTGTGGGGGCCAAGGGATACGAGCAGTACTTC. Translating gives CSVVGAKGYEQYF.

The genes are TRBV30 and TRBJ1-3; D is unresolved. The CDR3 sequence is 13 residues long. The germline V gene encodes CDR1 GTSNPN and CDR2 SVGIG (reference sequence). V was clipped by 5 bases and J by 4 bases, with 12 bases between them. The CDR3 region is CAWLEVGGNTIYF. Written as DNA, the CDR3 is TGTGCCTGGTTGGAGGTTGGAGGAAACACCATATATTTT. The full variable domain, completed using reference TRBV30 and TRBJ1-3, is SQTIHQWPATLVQPVGSPLSLECTVEGTSNPNLYWYRQAAGRGLQLLFYSVGIGQISSEVPQNLSASRPQDRQFILSSKKLLLSDSGFYLCAWLEVGGNTIYFGEGSWLTVV.

The chain is built from TRBV10-2 and TRBJ2-1, with 8 nucleotides matching TRBD2. The CDR3 runs 16 residues. The V and J ends lost 7 bases and 9 bases, in that order; junction bases with no gene match: 17. Germline CDR1 and CDR2: WSHSY and SAAADI. The CDR3 protein is CASIAAGLGAGGEQFF. The CDR3 coding sequence is TGCGCCAGCATCGCGGCGGGACTAGGGGCAGGCGGTGAGCAGTTCTTC.

Note on this clone: The identical CDR3 is also encoded by other nucleotide sequences in the sample. The V call is TRBV7-2, the J call TRBJ2-3; 9 positions agree with TRBD2. Germline V CDR1 and CDR2: SGHTA, FQGNSA. This CDR3 is 16 amino acids long. V lost 1 base, J lost 3 bases, and 5 bases stayed unmatched. CDR3 coding DNA: TGTGCCAGCAGCTTAGGGCTAGCGGGGTCTACAGATACGCAGTATTTT. Translated: CASSLGLAGSTDTQYF.

CDR3 in amino acids: CATSAGRREWEPQHF. CDR3 nucleotide sequence: TGTGCCACCAGTGCAGGCCGACGGGAATGGGAGCCCCAGCATTTT. The J gene is TRBJ1-5, the V gene TRBV24-1; unclear D gene. The germline gives CDR1 KGHDR, CDR2 SFDVKD. The CDR3 contains 15 residues. V lost 5 bases and J lost 8, with 18 bases in between.

The chain recombines TRBV12-3 or TRBV12-4 with TRBJ2-7, with 8 bases fitting TRBD2. The trim removed 6 bases at V and 6 bases at J, leaving 4 bases unmatched. This CDR3 spans 12 amino acids. The CDR3 sequence is CASSGLAREQYF. CDR3 coding DNA: TGTGCCAGCAGCGGACTAGCCCGCGAGCAGTACTTC.

This chain joins TRBV12-5 and TRBJ2-7; D uncertain. The V gene lost 5 bases and the J gene lost 1 base, with 9 bases spanning the gap. In germline, CDR1 is LGHNT, CDR2 FRNRAP. This CDR3 is built from 13 residues. In DNA, the CDR3 is TGTGCTAGTGGTACCGGAGTTTCCTACGAGCAGTACTTC. Protein sequence: CASGTGVSYEQYF.

The rearrangement links TRBV30 to TRBJ1-1; D gene ambiguous. V was trimmed by 1 base and J by 5 bases, leaving 5 bases between them. The CDR3 has 11 residues. Per the germline V gene, CDR1 is GTSNPN and CDR2 is SVGIG (reference sequence). The CDR3 protein is CAWSERTEAFF. The CDR3 nucleotides are TGTGCCTGGAGTGAGAGAACTGAAGCTTTCTTT.